This entry concerns a single T cell receptor beta chain. The germline gives CDR1 WSHSY, CDR2 SAAADI. The trim removed 6 bases at V and 5 bases at J, leaving 6 bases unmatched. The CDR3 loop spans 14 amino acids. In the original workflow: Nucleated cell counts were estimated from reference gene primer amplification. TCRdb's table, derived via immunoSEQ multiplex PCR, lists solely in-frame clones and lacks some. The V and J calls and clone size come from that table; D and trimming were worked out from the DNA. The sample carries approximately 92,000 clones, roughly 87% recorded once. This entry comes from a study of blood T cell repertoires in COVID-19. Across the whole study: Whether acute or convalescent, the COVID-19 samples came from the United States, Italy and Spain. In each case, the material was cDNA or gDNA derived from T cells, B-cell-depleted T cells, or PBMCs.

The specimen sequenced was peripheral blood. The genes are TRBV10-2 and TRBJ1-4, with TRBD1 matching 7 bases. This clonotype was obtained from a man older than 75 with acute or convalescent COVID-19. CDR3 in amino acids: CASSQTGRNEKLFF. CDR3 nucleotide sequence: TGCGCCAGCAGCCAGACAGGGCGGAATGAAAAACTGTTTTTT.